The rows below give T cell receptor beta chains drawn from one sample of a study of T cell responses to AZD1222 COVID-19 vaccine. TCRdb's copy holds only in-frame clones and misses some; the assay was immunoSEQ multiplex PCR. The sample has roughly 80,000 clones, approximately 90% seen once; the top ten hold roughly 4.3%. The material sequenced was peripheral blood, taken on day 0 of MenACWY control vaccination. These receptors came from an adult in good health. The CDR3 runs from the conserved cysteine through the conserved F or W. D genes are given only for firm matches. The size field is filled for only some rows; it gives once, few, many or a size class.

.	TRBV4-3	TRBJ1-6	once	CASSLRNSPLHF	TGCGCCAGCAGCCTCCGGAATTCACCCCTCCACTTT
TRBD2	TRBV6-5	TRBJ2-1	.	CASSDSGLVRDEQFF	TGTGCCAGCAGTGACTCCGGACTAGTACGGGATGAGCAGTTCTTC
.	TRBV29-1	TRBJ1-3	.	CSVDSGTPGVGNTIYF	TGCAGCGTTGATAGTGGGACCCCCGGAGTTGGAAACACCATATATTTT
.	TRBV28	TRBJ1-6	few	CASTVSNSPLHF	TGTGCCAGCACGGTTTCGAATTCACCCCTCCACTTT
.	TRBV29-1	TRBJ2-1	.	CSVERADEQFF	TGCAGCGTAGAGAGGGCCGATGAGCAGTTCTTC
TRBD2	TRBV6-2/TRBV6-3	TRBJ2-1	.	CASSLTSPYNEQFF	TGTGCCAGCAGTTTGACTAGCCCGTACAATGAGCAGTTCTTC
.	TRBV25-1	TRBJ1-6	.	CASSEPRGVNSPLHF	TGTGCCAGCAGTGAACCCCGGGGTGTGAATTCACCCCTCCACTTT
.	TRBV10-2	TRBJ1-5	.	CASSGFYSNQPQHF	TGCGCCAGCAGTGGATTCTATAGCAATCAGCCCCAGCATTTT
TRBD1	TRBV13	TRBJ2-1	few	CASSLEGQGHNEQFF	TGTGCCAGCAGCTTAGAGGGACAGGGCCACAATGAGCAGTTCTTC
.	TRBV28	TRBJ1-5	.	CASSLQEGGVGQPQHF	TGTGCCAGCAGTTTACAGGAGGGGGGTGTCGGTCAGCCCCAGCATTTT
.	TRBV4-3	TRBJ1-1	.	CASSQERGNTEAFF	TGCGCCAGCAGCCAAGAACGCGGGAATACTGAAGCTTTCTTT
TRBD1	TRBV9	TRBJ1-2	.	CASSVDWGQGGYGYTF	TGTGCCAGCAGCGTAGACTGGGGACAGGGAGGCTATGGCTACACCTTC
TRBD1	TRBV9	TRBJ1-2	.	CASSVGDSNYGYTF	TGTGCCAGCAGCGTCGGGGACAGCAACTATGGCTACACCTTC
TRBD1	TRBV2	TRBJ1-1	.	CASRDGTDTEAFF	TGTGCCAGCAGGGACGGGACAGACACTGAAGCTTTCTTT
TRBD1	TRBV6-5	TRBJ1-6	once	CASSLGTGVVSPLHF	TGTGCCAGCAGTCTCGGGACAGGGGTAGTGTCACCCCTCCACTTT
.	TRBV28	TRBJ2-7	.	CASSPLYGGTYEQYF	TGTGCCAGCAGTCCCCTCTATGGGGGTACCTACGAGCAGTACTTC
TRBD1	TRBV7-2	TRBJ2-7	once	CASSYSGTVEEQYF	TGTGCCAGCAGCTACTCCGGGACAGTCGAAGAGCAGTACTTC
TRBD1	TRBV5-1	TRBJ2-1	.	CASSLGQGANEQFF	TGCGCCAGCAGCTTGGGACAGGGGGCGAATGAGCAGTTCTTC
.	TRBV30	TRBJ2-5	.	CAWSMGDETQYF	TGTGCCTGGAGTATGGGGGACGAGACCCAGTACTTC
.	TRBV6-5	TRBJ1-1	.	CASSYLARGTNTEAFF	TGTGCCAGCAGTTACTTGGCCCGCGGGACAAACACTGAAGCTTTCTTT
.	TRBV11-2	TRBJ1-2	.	CASSPPTGSYGYTF	TGTGCCAGCAGCCCCCCTACAGGAAGCTATGGCTACACCTTC
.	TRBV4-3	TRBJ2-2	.	CASSQDWEYTGELFF	TGCGCCAGCAGCCAAGACTGGGAGTACACCGGGGAGCTGTTTTTT
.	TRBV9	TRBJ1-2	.	CASSPRGGSSYTF	TGTGCCAGCAGCCCACGTGGGGGTAGTAGCTACACCTTC
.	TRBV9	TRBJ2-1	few	CASSVDLAAYNEQFF	TGTGCCAGCAGCGTAGATTTAGCGGCATACAATGAGCAGTTCTTC
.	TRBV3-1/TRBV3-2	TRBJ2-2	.	CASSPAFFLTGELFF	TGTGCCAGCAGCCCTGCATTTTTTTTAACCGGGGAGCTGTTTTTT
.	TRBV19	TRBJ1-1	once	CASSTRVMNTEAFF	TGTGCCAGTAGTACAAGAGTCATGAACACTGAAGCTTTCTTT
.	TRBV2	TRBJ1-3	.	CASSGQIPTTIYF	TGTGCCAGCAGTGGACAAATTCCAACCACCATATATTTT
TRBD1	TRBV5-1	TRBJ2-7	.	CASSLRGQGLWEQYF	TGCGCCAGCAGCTTGAGGGGACAGGGTCTGTGGGAGCAGTACTTC
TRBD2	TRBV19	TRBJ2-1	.	CASSSGLAGGPEQFF	TGTGCCAGTAGTTCCGGGCTAGCGGGAGGGCCGGAGCAGTTCTTC
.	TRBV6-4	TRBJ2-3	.	CASSDSRVADTQYF	TGTGCCAGCAGTGACTCGAGAGTGGCTGATACGCAGTATTTT
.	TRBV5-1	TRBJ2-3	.	CASSLTPGRDTQYF	TGCGCCAGCAGCTTAACCCCAGGAAGAGATACGCAGTATTTT
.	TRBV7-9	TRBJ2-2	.	CASSQDGSTNTGELFF	TGTGCCAGCAGCCAAGACGGGAGTACGAACACCGGGGAGCTGTTTTTT
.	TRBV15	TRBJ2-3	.	CATSREASLLTDTQYF	TGTGCCACCAGCAGAGAGGCCTCCTTACTCACAGATACGCAGTATTTT
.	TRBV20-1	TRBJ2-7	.	CSASYASSYEQYF	TGCAGTGCTAGTTACGCTAGCTCCTACGAGCAGTACTTC
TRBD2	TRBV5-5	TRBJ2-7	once	CASSFSGSKYEQYF	TGTGCCAGCAGCTTTAGCGGGAGTAAATACGAGCAGTACTTC
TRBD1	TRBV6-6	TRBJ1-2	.	CASSYDREDGYTF	TGTGCCAGCAGTTATGACAGGGAGGATGGCTACACCTTC
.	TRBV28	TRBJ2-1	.	CASSFNLGLKALHEQFF	TGTGCCAGCAGTTTTAATCTAGGCTTGAAGGCCCTGCATGAGCAGTTCTTC
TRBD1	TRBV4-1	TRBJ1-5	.	CASSQGGDRANQPQHF	TGCGCCAGCAGCCAAGGGGGGGACAGGGCGAATCAGCCCCAGCATTTT
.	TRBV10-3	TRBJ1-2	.	CATFYSYGYTF	TGTGCCACCTTTTACAGCTATGGCTACACCTTC
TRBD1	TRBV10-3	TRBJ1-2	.	CAIRHRGEDGYTF	TGTGCCATCAGACACAGGGGGGAGGATGGCTACACCTTC
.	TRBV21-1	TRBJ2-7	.	CASSKRKRTAYEQYF	TGTGCCAGCAGCAAAAGGAAGAGAACGGCCTACGAGCAGTACTTC
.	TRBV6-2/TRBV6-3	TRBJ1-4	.	CASSYSHNPGKLFF	TGTGCCAGCAGTTACTCCCATAACCCGGGAAAACTGTTTTTT
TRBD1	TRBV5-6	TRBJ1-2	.	CASSYSGTGTYGYTF	TGTGCCAGCAGCTACTCCGGGACAGGGACCTATGGCTACACCTTC
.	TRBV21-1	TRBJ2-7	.	CASSKEGRVGLEQYF	TGTGCCAGCAGCAAAGAGGGCAGGGTAGGGTTGGAGCAGTACTTC
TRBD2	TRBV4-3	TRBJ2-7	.	CASSQGLAGGDEQYF	TGCGCCAGCAGCCAAGGACTAGCGGGAGGCGACGAGCAGTACTTC
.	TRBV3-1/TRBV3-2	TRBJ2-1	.	CASSQGLPGSGNNEQFF	TGTGCCAGCAGCCAGGGACTTCCCGGATCGGGGAACAATGAGCAGTTCTTC
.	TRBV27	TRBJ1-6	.	CASQGLSSYNSPLHF	TGTGCCAGCCAAGGTTTGAGCTCCTATAATTCACCCCTCCACTTT
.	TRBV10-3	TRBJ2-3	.	CAISSPSTDTQYF	TGTGCCATCAGTTCCCCCAGCACAGATACGCAGTATTTT
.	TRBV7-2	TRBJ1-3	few	CASSPPIRGNTIYF	TGTGCCAGCAGCCCCCCCATCAGGGGAAACACCATATATTTT
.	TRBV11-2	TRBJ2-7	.	CASSSRSTLPYEQYF	TGTGCCAGCAGCTCGCGTTCGACTTTACCCTACGAGCAGTACTTC
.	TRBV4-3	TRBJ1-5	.	CASSQDLYLVEPQHF	TGCGCCAGCAGCCAAGATCTGTACCTCGTAGAGCCCCAGCATTTT
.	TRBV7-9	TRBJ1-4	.	CASSQEGEKLFF	TGTGCCAGCAGCCAGGAGGGGGAAAAACTGTTTTTT